The following is a TCR beta chain sequence with its context. No antigen is known for it. Trimming removed 3 bases from V and 3 bases from J, with 6 bases in between. The CDR3 totals 12 residues. The germline gives CDR1 SEHNR, CDR2 FQNEAQ (reference sequence). The record originates from a study of cytomegalovirus exposure and HLA in healthy donors. Study-wide background: Earlier sequencing of 150 million to 200 million T cells yielded about 120 million unique TCR beta sequences.

General study findings and limits: The study recorded about 160 TCR beta chains that were cytomegalovirus-associated. Upon later analysis, TCR association rates were observed to vary by HLA locus, being highest for DRB1 and lowest for HLA-C.

The PCR made use of 60 Vbeta and 13 Jbeta primers. TCRdb keeps only in-frame clones here, not all; method: immunoSEQ multiplex PCR. The repertoire holds some 170,000 clones, with more than 80% as singletons. The source is a young woman in good health and CMV-seronegative. V gene TRBV7-9 combines with J gene TRBJ2-7, with D perhaps matching TRBD1 (5 bases). The sequencing input was PBMCs. The CDR3 loop reads CASSLTDYEQYF. CDR3 bases: TGTGCCAGCAGCTTGACAGACTACGAGCAGTACTTC.